These T cell receptor beta chains were read from a single sample in a study of cytomegalovirus exposure and HLA in healthy donors. Profiling relied on immunoSEQ multiplex PCR, and the TCRdb table lists in-frame clones only, not all of them. This table has over 150,000 clones, around 86% appearing once. Sequences were obtained from PBMCs. The source is a male donor in good health and CMV-seronegative. The CDR3 runs from the conserved cysteine through the conserved F or W. A D gene is named only where the DNA matches it firmly. Only part of the rows carry a size: once, few, many, or a class if the clone is expanded.

TRBJ1-6,-,-,TRBV6-5,CASSYSVRDSPLHF,TGTGCCAGCAGTTACTCGGTGAGGGATTCACCCCTCCACTTT
TRBJ1-1,few,-,TRBV6-1,CASSEGMYGVNTEAFF,TGTGCCAGCAGTGAAGGAATGTACGGGGTGAACACTGAAGCTTTCTTT
TRBJ1-2,-,TRBD1,TRBV7-9,CASSPRQGASSYGYTF,TGTGCCAGCAGCCCAAGACAGGGTGCGAGTAGCTATGGCTACACCTTC
TRBJ2-2,-,TRBD2,TRBV4-2,CASSQELAVSNTGELFF,TGTGCCAGCAGCCAAGAACTAGCGGTTTCGAACACCGGGGAGCTGTTTTTT
TRBJ2-7,few,TRBD2,TRBV13,CASSLNGGALEQYF,TGTGCCAGCAGCTTAAACGGGGGGGCCCTCGAGCAGTACTTC
TRBJ2-5,-,-,TRBV7-2,CASSLGPGAGAYQETQYF,TGTGCCAGCAGCCTAGGCCCCGGGGCGGGGGCCTACCAAGAGACCCAGTACTTC
TRBJ1-1,-,-,TRBV27,CASSLSRNTEAFF,TGTGCCAGCAGTTTATCCCGGAACACTGAAGCTTTCTTT
TRBJ2-1,-,TRBD2,TRBV7-9,CASSWSGGDNEQFF,TGTGCCAGCAGCTGGAGCGGGGGGGACAATGAGCAGTTCTTC
TRBJ1-2,-,TRBD1,TRBV6-6,CASSYSPGQTLDGYTF,TGTGCCAGCAGTTACTCGCCGGGACAGACCCTGGATGGCTACACCTTC
TRBJ2-5,-,-,TRBV5-6,CASSLDPPREQYF,TGTGCCAGCAGCTTGGACCCCCCTAGAGAGCAGTACTTC
TRBJ1-3,-,-,TRBV7-6,CASSLAFSLTGNTIYF,TGTGCCAGCAGCTTAGCGTTTAGCCTAACTGGAAACACCATATATTTT
TRBJ2-7,-,TRBD2,TRBV27,CASGPQAGGGITYEQYF,TGTGCCAGCGGCCCCCAAGCGGGCGGGGGGATAACCTACGAGCAGTACTTC
TRBJ1-5,-,TRBD1,TRBV10-3,CAIRAGQGVYQPQHF,TGTGCCATCAGGGCTGGACAGGGGGTTTATCAGCCCCAGCATTTT
TRBJ2-3,-,TRBD1,TRBV4-1,CASSLLGQGRMTSSTDTQYF,TGCGCCAGCAGCCTACTTGGACAGGGAAGAATGACCTCTAGCACAGATACGCAGTATTTT
TRBJ2-5,-,TRBD1,TRBV29-1,CSARPQGASETQYF,TGCAGCGCCCGGCCACAGGGGGCTAGTGAGACCCAGTACTTC
TRBJ1-2,few,-,TRBV5-1,CASSPGDSYGYTF,TGCGCCAGCAGCCCGGGGGATTCTTATGGCTACACCTTC
TRBJ1-6,-,TRBD1,TRBV6-5,CASSYTGQGAGSPLHF,TGTGCCAGCAGTTATACCGGACAGGGGGCAGGGTCACCCCTCCACTTT
TRBJ1-1,-,-,TRBV30,CAWSDGATTEAFF,TGTGCCTGGAGTGACGGAGCTACTACTGAAGCTTTCTTT
TRBJ1-2,-,TRBD1,TRBV5-4,CASSSGTDGALYGYTF,TGTGCCAGCAGCTCGGGGACAGACGGCGCCCTCTATGGCTACACCTTC
TRBJ1-6,-,TRBD1,TRBV2,CASSDWDRRNSPLHF,TGTGCCAGCAGTGATTGGGACAGGCGCAATTCACCCCTCCACTTT
TRBJ2-4,-,-,TRBV9,CASSQTVGPRNIQYF,TGTGCCAGCAGCCAAACGGTAGGCCCTAGGAACATTCAGTACTTC
TRBJ2-1,-,-,TRBV14,CASSQDRQGRIF,TGTGCCAGCAGCCAAGATCGGCAGGGTAGGATCTTC
TRBJ2-5,-,TRBD2,TRBV2,CASSLGLAGGGGTQYF,TGTGCCAGCAGCCTTGGACTAGCGGGGGGAGGGGGGACCCAGTACTTC
TRBJ1-1,-,TRBD1,TRBV5-4,CASSRQGSTTEAFF,TGTGCCAGCAGCCGACAGGGGTCGACCACTGAAGCTTTCTTT
TRBJ2-2,-,-,TRBV19,CASSSPGRGGTGELFF,TGTGCCAGTAGTTCTCCCGGCAGGGGCGGTACCGGGGAGCTGTTTTTT